Listed here are 18 T cell receptor beta chains from one sample, sequenced in a study of T cell changes during pregnancy in multiple sclerosis. The repertoire was sequenced with immunoSEQ multiplex PCR; TCRdb's copy has only in-frame clones and lacks some. The repertoire consists of tens of thousands of clones, with around 90% occurring once and the leading ten covering roughly 5.7%. The sample consisted of peripheral blood, taken in the third trimester of pregnancy. The receptors were sampled from a female donor in good health, enrolled as a control in a pregnancy study.

This sequence joins TRBV6-5 and TRBJ1-2, with TRBD1 matching 7 bases. This CDR3 has 15 residues. Germline V CDR1 and CDR2: MNHEY, SVGAGI. V dropped 6 bases and J dropped 5; count of bases not matched to a gene: 12. The CDR3 sequence: CASSLRGGTAYGYTF. The CDR3 nucleotides read TGTGCCAGCAGCCTAAGGGGTGGGACAGCTTATGGCTACACCTTC.

This chain links TRBV7-6 with TRBJ2-5, with 7 nucleotides matching TRBD2. V lost 2 bases, J lost 5 bases, and 14 bases stayed unmatched. The CDR3 covers 17 residues. Germline loops: CDR1 SGHVS, CDR2 FNYEAQ. CDR3 protein: CASSLSRVGGRSETQYF. In DNA form, the CDR3 reads TGTGCCAGCAGCTTAAGTCGGGTGGGGGGGAGGTCGGAGACCCAGTACTTC.

V and J are TRBV30 and TRBJ1-1; maybe TRBD1 (6 bases). Germline assignment: CDR1 GTSNPN and CDR2 SVGIG (reference sequence). V lost 2 bases and J lost 2, with 18 bases in between. The CDR3 length is 16 residues. Written as DNA, the CDR3 is TGTGCCTGGAGTCCAAACAGGGTACGGCCCAACACTGAAGCTTTCTTT. Its protein product is CAWSPNRVRPNTEAFF.

The chain carries TRBV18 and TRBJ1-3; possibly TRBD1 for D (5 bases). The CDR3 is 14 amino acids. Trimming left V 2 bases short and J 4 bases short, with 9 bases between. The germline CDR1 and CDR2 sequences are KGHSH and LQKENI. The CDR3 loop is CASSPTGTGNTIYF. Written as DNA, the CDR3 is TGTGCCAGCTCACCAACAGGTACCGGAAACACCATATATTTT.

This CDR3 is CASSPGPGELFF. As DNA, the CDR3 is TGTGCCAGCAGCCCGGGTCCCGGGGAGCTGTTTTTT. J is TRBJ2-2 and V is TRBV9, with no clear D. V was trimmed by 4 bases and J by 6 bases, leaving 7 bases between them. This CDR3 is 12 amino acids long. CDR1 is SGDLS, CDR2 YYNGEE, per germline.

V is TRBV7-9 and J is TRBJ2-2; 8 bases map to TRBD1. The J segment lost 7 bases and the V segment lost 10 bases, leaving 17 bases of the junction unmatched. The CDR3 extends over 16 amino acids. In germline, CDR1 is SEHNR, CDR2 FQNEAQ (reference sequence). CDR3 residues: CATTQGAQTDGGELFF. The DNA of the CDR3 is TGTGCCACTACGCAGGGGGCGCAGACCGACGGCGGGGAGCTGTTTTTT. The whole variable domain, filled in from reference TRBV7-9 and TRBJ2-2, reads DTGVSQNPRHKITKRGQNVTFRCDPISEHNRLYWYRQTLGQGPEFLTYFQNEAQLEKSRLLSDRFSAERPKGSFSTLEIQRTEQGDSAMYLCATTQGAQTDGGELFFGEGSRLTVL.

The chain joins TRBV10-3 to TRBJ1-5, with 7 bases matching TRBD1. Germline CDR1 is ENHRY and CDR2 is SYGVKD. This CDR3 spans 14 amino acids. Trimming at V came to 3 bases and at J to 4 bases, leaving 3 bases not matched to a gene. The CDR3 DNA is TGTGCCATCAGTGACTCAGGGGGGAATCAGCCCCAGCATTTT. Amino acid sequence: CAISDSGGNQPQHF.

This clone is a singleton in its sample. The V call is TRBV25-1, the J call TRBJ1-6, with D maybe TRBD1 (5 bases). V lost 1 base and J lost 9, with 16 bases in between. Germline values: CDR1 MGHDK, CDR2 SYGVNS. This CDR3 region has 16 residues. CDR3 coding DNA: TGTGCCAGCAGTGAATGGGTCGGGGGGTCGGGTTCACCCCTCCACTTT. Amino acids: CASSEWVGGSGSPLHF.

V usage is TRBV7-8 and J usage is TRBJ2-5; 9 bases map to TRBD2. CDR3 length equals 15 residues. Per germline, CDR1 SGHVS and CDR2 FQNEAQ. V dropped 3 bases and J dropped 6; count of bases not matched to a gene: 8. CDR3 in amino acids: CASSFLAGEGKTQYF. The CDR3 DNA is TGTGCCAGCAGCTTTTTAGCGGGGGAGGGCAAGACCCAGTACTTC.

This clone was counted once. The rearrangement joins TRBV5-6 to TRBJ2-2, with 8 bases that match TRBD2. V was clipped by 1 base and J by 3 bases; unmatched bases: 5. The CDR3 has 16 residues. CDR1 is SGHDT, CDR2 YYEEEE, per germline. The CDR3 nucleotides are TGTGCCAGCAGCTTGCGGTTCGGGGGGGACACCGGGGAGCTGTTTTTT. Translated, it gives CASSLRFGGDTGELFF.

The V call is TRBV6-4, the J call TRBJ2-1; TRBD2 agrees at 10 bases. Germline lookup yields CDR1 MRHNA and CDR2 SNTAGT. CDR3 size: 16 residues. The trim removed 6 bases at V and 8 bases at J, leaving 13 bases unmatched. DNA of the CDR3: TGTGCCAGCAGGCCAGAAGCGGGAGGGCCTACTGATGAGCAGTTCTTC. This translates into CASRPEAGGPTDEQFF.

The gene calls are TRBV29-1 and TRBJ2-7; 7 bases fit TRBD1. The CDR3 runs to 14 residues. Germline-derived CDR1 and CDR2 are SQVTM and ANQGSEA. The V and J ends lost 4 bases and 0 bases, in that order; junction bases with no gene match: 6. DNA for the CDR3: TGCAGCGTTGGGGCAGGGGGTATCTCCTACGAGCAGTACTTC. Its protein is CSVGAGGISYEQYF.

The chain carries TRBV28 and TRBJ1-2; weak D call: TRBD1 (6 bases). Germline V gene data show CDR1 as MDHEN and CDR2 as SYDVKM. CDR3 length: 15 residues. Trimming stripped 7 bases from V and 3 bases from J, with 18 bases between. The chain's CDR3 is CASTSWQGRDYGYTF. For the CDR3, the DNA is TGTGCCAGCACCTCCTGGCAGGGGAGGGACTATGGCTACACCTTC.

The rearrangement uses TRBV19 and TRBJ1-4, with D possibly being TRBD1 (6 bases). Trimming stripped 8 bases from V and 8 bases from J, with 15 bases between. The CDR3 covers 13 residues. Germline V gene data show CDR1 as LNHDA and CDR2 as SQIVND (reference sequence). The DNA for the CDR3 is TGTGCCAGTCGTCCCCTCGGACAGGAAAAACTGTTTTTT. Translating gives CASRPLGQEKLFF.

Here the CDR3 DNA reads TGTGCCAGCAGCCTTAAGCGGGCGGTGGAGCAGTTCTTC. Its protein is CASSLKRAVEQFF. The V call is TRBV7-9, the J call TRBJ2-1, with D maybe TRBD2 (6 bases). This CDR3 region has 13 residues. V was clipped by 5 bases and J by 10 bases, with 15 bases between them. Germline V gene data show CDR1 as SEHNR and CDR2 as FQNEAQ (reference sequence).

The chain joins TRBV9 to TRBJ2-7, with D maybe TRBD2 (6 bases). This CDR3 has 16 amino acids. V shed 2 bases and J shed 5 bases, with 20 bases lying between them. CDR1 is SGDLS, CDR2 YYNGEE, per germline. The CDR3 protein is CASSVTSTRRVNEQYF. The CDR3 nucleotides are TGTGCCAGCAGCGTGACCTCGACTAGGAGGGTTAACGAGCAGTACTTC.

This chain joins TRBV11-2 and TRBJ2-7; TRBD2 is a possible D gene (6 bases). Trimming stripped 8 bases from V and 4 bases from J, with 12 bases between. Germline lookup yields CDR1 SGHAT and CDR2 FQNNGV. The CDR3 length is 12 residues. The CDR3 bases are TGTGCCAGCGCGGGGAGGCGTTACGAGCAGTACTTC. Translating gives CASAGRRYEQYF.

The rearrangement uses TRBV29-1 and TRBJ1-2; tentatively, D is TRBD1 (6 bases). CDR1 SQVTM and CDR2 ANQGSEA come from the germline V gene. V gave up 5 bases and J gave up 7 bases, with 11 bases separating them. The CDR3 loop spans 11 amino acids. As DNA, the CDR3 is TGCAGCGTTCTTAGGGGGTCTGGCTACACCTTC. This gives the protein CSVLRGSGYTF.